These 6 T cell receptor beta chains came from one sample sequenced in a study of blood T cell repertoires in COVID-19. The assay was immunoSEQ multiplex PCR, and TCRdb's table has in-frame clones only and misses some. This repertoire shows more than 150,000 clones, over 70% found once; its top ten account for 0.5% to 0.65%. Sequenced input: peripheral blood. The receptor set was obtained from a man between 60 and 75 years old with acute or convalescent COVID-19.

The rearrangement joins TRBV7-3 to TRBJ2-1, with D perhaps TRBD1 (6 bases). The CDR3 is 13 amino acids. CDR1 and CDR2 from the germline V gene are SGHTA and FQGTGA. The CDR3 spells CATSRGLNNEQFF. The CDR3 region has the DNA TGTGCAACCAGCAGGGGCCTGAACAATGAGCAGTTCTTC.

This clone was observed a single time. The gene calls are TRBV6-5 and TRBJ2-7; 7 positions match TRBD1. Losses at the gene ends were 7 bases for V and 2 bases for J; bases not matched to a gene: 8. Germline V gene data show CDR1 as MNHEY and CDR2 as SVGAGI. The CDR3 is 14 residues long. CDR3 coding DNA: TGTGCCAGCACCGATTCAGGACAGGCCTACGAGCAGTACTTC. It codes for CASTDSGQAYEQYF.

The V and J genes are TRBV28 and TRBJ1-6; the match to TRBD1 covers 7 bases. V dropped 11 bases and J dropped 8; count of bases not matched to a gene: 9. This CDR3 region has 13 residues. Germline V gene data show CDR1 as MDHEN and CDR2 as SYDVKM. The CDR3 nucleotides are TGTGCCGGAGGACAGGACGGAGATTCACCCCTCCACTTT. Translated: CAGGQDGDSPLHF.

This sequence joins TRBV24-1 and TRBJ2-1; D may be TRBD2 (7 bases). The CDR3 loop spans 16 amino acids. Germline V gives CDR1 KGHDR, CDR2 SFDVKD. Trimming stripped 3 bases from V and 0 bases from J, with 11 bases between. The CDR3 DNA reads as TGTGCCACCAGTGATACGGGGGGCGGCTCCTACAATGAGCAGTTCTTC. The encoded protein is CATSDTGGGSYNEQFF.

The V gene is TRBV7-9, the J gene TRBJ2-7; the D gene is possibly TRBD1 (5 bases). The CDR3 contains 14 residues. Between the trimmed V and J ends, which lost 7 bases and 6 bases, there was a span of 19 bases. The germline CDR1 and CDR2 sequences are SEHNR and FQNEAQ (reference sequence). CDR3 amino acids: CASIGATTSFEQYF. The CDR3 coding sequence is TGTGCCAGCATAGGGGCCACAACCTCGTTCGAGCAGTACTTC. Drawing the rest from reference TRBV7-9 and TRBJ2-7, the complete variable domain is DTGVSQNPRHKITKRGQNVTFRCDPISEHNRLYWYRQTLGQGPEFLTYFQNEAQLEKSRLLSDRFSAERPKGSFSTLEIQRTEQGDSAMYLCASIGATTSFEQYFGPGTRLTVT.

The chain uses TRBV9 and TRBJ2-2; 7 nucleotides agree with TRBD2. CDR1 is SGDLS and CDR2 is YYNGEE in the germline V gene. V lost 0 bases and J lost 4; bases outside the gene matches: 6. The CDR3 contains 16 residues. The CDR3 reads CASSVGAGRTTGELFF. The DNA of the CDR3 is TGTGCCAGCAGCGTAGGAGCGGGGAGGACCACCGGGGAGCTGTTTTTT.